The clone carrying this T cell receptor beta chain was seen only once. This sample stems from a study of blood T cell repertoires in COVID-19. Across the whole study: Italy, Spain and the United States were the sources of the convalescent and acute COVID-19 samples. T cells, B-cell-depleted T cells, or PBMCs supplied cDNA or gDNA.

Study processing details: Amplifying reference gene primers gave estimates of nucleated cell counts. Clones were read by immunoSEQ multiplex PCR, and TCRdb kept only the in-frame ones, dropping some. D and trimming come from the DNA, and the V and J calls and clone size come from that table. The sample yields about 440,000 clones, roughly 91% seen once. This study enrolled people aged 18 to 89 from around 26 US geographic areas. The sequence came from a man aged 18 to 30 who had recovered from COVID-19. Sequencing was carried out using PBMCs or T cells enriched from blood (not recorded which).

CDR3 amino acids: CASTPPVRYYGYTF. In nucleotides, the CDR3 is TGTGCCAGCACCCCCCCGGTTCGGTACTATGGCTACACCTTC. This rearrangement joins TRBV28 to TRBJ1-2; the D is unclear. The germline V gene encodes CDR1 MDHEN and CDR2 SYDVKM. The CDR3 extends over 14 amino acids. Between the trimmed V and J ends, which lost 7 bases and 3 bases, there was a span of 15 bases.